These 27 T cell receptor beta chains were all obtained from the same sample, sequenced in a study of tumor and adjacent non-tumor tissue in lung cancer. Three rounds of nested PCR, following a modified ARM-PCR protocol, produced the TCRbeta library. TCRdb used MiXCR to reprocess the multiplex PCR reads, holding one entry per CDR3 protein. This sample yields about 98,000 distinct CDR3 sequences, of which roughly 78% are seen a single time; about 30% belongs to the top ten. RNA was extracted from bulk tissue without any cell sorting. The normal lung tissue was taken more than 3 cm from the tumor edge. The sequencing input was distant non-tumor lung tissue. These receptors originate from a man between 60 and 75 years old with small cell lung cancer.

This rearrangement joins TRBV4-2 to TRBJ2-2; 8 nucleotides match TRBD2. Germline CDR1 is LGHNA and CDR2 is YNFKEQ. CDR3 length: 19 residues. V was pared by 3 bases and J by 4 bases, with 16 bases of the junction left unmatched. The CDR3 nucleotides are TGTGCCAGCAGCCACGATAGTGTTAGCGGGAAAGTAAGCACCGGGGAGCTGTTTTTT. Translated, it gives CASSHDSVSGKVSTGELFF.

In regard to this clonotype: The CDR3 end shows no conserved phenylalanine or tryptophan, and so a read error is likely. The V and J genes are TRBV11-3 and TRBJ2-1, with 7 bases lining up with TRBD2. The germline V gene encodes CDR1 SGHNT and CDR2 YENEEA. This CDR3 has 17 residues. The CDR3 sequence is CASSSLGGGVSYKEQFL. CDR3 DNA: TGTGCCAGCAGCTCTCTAGGTGGGGGGGTGTCATACAAAGAGCAGTTCCTC.

CDR3 in DNA: TGCAACGTAGGGGCCACTCGTGGAAAACTGTTTTTT. This codes for CNVGATRGKLFF. This sequence joins TRBV29-1 and TRBJ1-4, with D tentatively TRBD1 (5 bases). The CDR3 is 12 amino acids. The germline V gene has CDR1 SQVTM and CDR2 ANQGSEA.

Comment on this clonotype: The junction departs from germline at one end; a sequencing error may be responsible. The chain combines TRBV6-6 with TRBJ1-2; the D gene is possibly TRBD1 (5 bases). This CDR3 has 12 amino acids. Germline lookup yields CDR1 MNHNY and CDR2 SVGAGI (reference sequence). As DNA, the CDR3 is TGTGCCAGCATTTTGAGGGACTATGGCTACACGTTC. This sequence encodes CASILRDYGYTF.

In this sample, this clonotype turned up a few times. Since a much larger clone is just one base distant, this may be a read error. This chain links TRBV28 with TRBJ2-4; 10 bases align to TRBD2. This CDR3 region has 15 residues. Losses at the gene ends were 6 bases for V and 3 bases for J; bases not matched to a gene: 5. Germline V gene sequence: CDR1 MDHEN, CDR2 SYDVKM. The CDR3 reads CASSPSGSIKNIQYF. The CDR3 bases are TGTGCCAGCAGCCCTAGCGGGAGTATCAAAAACATTCAGTACTTC.

The chain uses TRBV4-1 and TRBJ1-1; possibly TRBD1 for D (5 bases). This CDR3 contains 15 residues. CDR1 and CDR2 (germline): MGHRA, YSYEKL. Trimming removed 2 bases from V and 8 bases from J, with 18 bases in between. CDR3 sequence: CASSQIPGRGTEAFF. CDR3 nucleotides: TGCGCCAGCAGCCAAATTCCGGGGCGTGGCACCGAAGCTTTCTTT.

A note on this clonotype: The CDR3 carries no conserved terminal phenylalanine or tryptophan, so it likely arises from a read error. The rearrangement uses TRBV12-3 or TRBV12-4 and TRBJ2-2, with 7 bases fitting TRBD1. The CDR3 is 15 amino acids. In DNA form, the CDR3 reads TGTACCAGCACTTTCTCTGGGACAGACACCGGGGAGCTGTTTTGT. Its translation: CTSTFSGTDTGELFC.

In regard to this clonotype: A clone one base away is much larger, so this may be a read error. The rearrangement joins TRBV5-5 to TRBJ2-2; D uncertain. The CDR3 extends over 17 amino acids. Germline V gene data show CDR1 as SGHKS and CDR2 as YYEKEE (reference sequence). CDR3 loop: CTSSLLRASSNTGELFF. The CDR3 DNA reads TGTACCAGCAGCTTGTTACGAGCCTCCTCTAACACCGGGGAGCTGTTTTTT.

This clonotype was observed at least ten times. The chain links TRBV28 to TRBJ2-2, with 7 bases lining up with TRBD2. Per germline, CDR1 MDHEN and CDR2 SYDVKM. This CDR3 spans 15 amino acids. V trimming: 2 bases; J trimming: 1 base; junction bases outside the gene matches: 1. The CDR3 coding sequence is TGTGCCAGCAGTTTAGTAGCGGGGAACACCGGGGAGCTGTTTTTT. As protein: CASSLVAGNTGELFF.

Details on this clonotype: The CDR3 ends on some other residue instead of the conserved phenylalanine or tryptophan, so this is likely a read error. The chain has TRBV6-1 and TRBJ2-1; D possibly corresponds to TRBD2 (6 bases). V gave up 8 bases and J gave up 4 bases, with 15 bases separating them. Germline CDR1 MNHNS, CDR2 SASEGT. This CDR3 has 14 residues. Written as DNA, the CDR3 is TGTGCCAGCGCCGGCAGCGGGCTTTACAATGAGCAGTTCCTG. Encoded protein: CASAGSGLYNEQFL.

With respect to this clonotype: Likely a read error: the CDR3 ends without its conserved phenylalanine or tryptophan. The rearrangement uses TRBV12-3 or TRBV12-4 and TRBJ2-2; the D is unclear. The CDR3 consists of 13 residues. The chain's CDR3 is CVSTSASWGELFL. In DNA, the CDR3 is TGTGTCAGCACCTCTGCCTCCTGGGGGGAGCTGTTTCTT.

To note about this clonotype: A read error is likely, as this CDR3 ends without the conserved phenylalanine or tryptophan. This rearrangement joins TRBV6-5 to TRBJ2-1; D call uncertain. This CDR3 is 18 amino acids long. Trimming pared 0 bases from V and 0 bases from J, leaving 15 bases between. Germline V gene data show CDR1 as MNHEY and CDR2 as SVGAGI. CDR3 amino acids: CASSYSIWSLSSYNEQFS. The CDR3 nucleotides read TGTGCCAGCAGTTACTCCATTTGGTCCCTCAGCTCCTACAATGAGCAGTTCTCC.

As concerns this clonotype: The junction shows a germline mismatch at one end, possibly a read error. This chain connects TRBV5-6 to TRBJ2-1; 8 bases line up with TRBD2. The CDR3 spans 15 residues. Germline V lookup: CDR1 SGHDT, CDR2 YYEEEE. CDR3 bases: TGTGCCAACAGCTGGGGGACTAGAGGGGACAATGAGCAGTTCTTC. Protein: CANSWGTRGDNEQFF.

Remarks on this clonotype: An end of the junction differs from the germline gene, which may be a read error. The chain couples TRBV4-2 to TRBJ2-2; perhaps TRBD1 as D (6 bases). CDR1 and CDR2 from the germline V gene are LGHNA and YNFKEQ. This CDR3 has 16 residues. The CDR3 DNA follows: TGCGCCAGCAGCCAAGATCTGGGGGCCAACACCGGGGAGCCGTCTTTT. The encoded protein is CASSQDLGANTGEPSF.

The chain links TRBV6-5 to TRBJ1-2; D call uncertain. Germline CDR1 and CDR2: MNHEY and SVGAGI. The length of the CDR3 is 12 residues. The V end was cut by 5 bases, the J end by 10 bases, with 14 bases between. DNA for the CDR3: TGTGCCAGCAGTACCAGTGCGACTGACTACACCTTC. Protein: CASSTSATDYTF.

This chain connects TRBV6-1 to TRBJ2-7; D is perhaps TRBD2 (5 bases). The CDR3 length is 15 residues. Germline lookup yields CDR1 MNHNS and CDR2 SASEGT. The V gene lost 6 bases and the J gene lost 6 bases, with 21 bases spanning the gap. The CDR3 loop is CASREERDRGLEQYF. The CDR3 nucleotides are TGTGCCAGCAGAGAGGAGAGGGATAGAGGGCTCGAGCAGTACTTC.

On this clonotype itself: A much larger clone differs from this one at a single base, so this may be a read error. The chain joins TRBV11-2 to TRBJ2-1; D uncertain. The germline CDR1 and CDR2 sequences are SGHAT and FQNNGV. V lost 1 base and J 6 bases, leaving 13 bases between the germline ends. This CDR3 region has 15 residues. DNA of the CDR3: TGTGCCAGCAGCTTAGGACCTGAGAGGAGCAATGAGCAGTTCTTC. Its translation: CASSLGPERSNEQFF.

Concerning this clonotype itself: Without the conserved terminal phenylalanine or tryptophan, this CDR3 likely stems from a read error. The chain recombines TRBV12-3 or TRBV12-4 with TRBJ1-5; D is possibly TRBD1 (6 bases). There are 13 residues in the CDR3. CDR3 region: CASSAPGAQPQHS. Here the CDR3 DNA reads TGTGCCAGCAGTGCCCCAGGGGCCCAGCCACAGCATTCT.

This clonotype was detected many times. This chain joins TRBV9 and TRBJ2-1, with TRBD2 matching over 11 bases. Germline CDR1 SGDLS, CDR2 YYNGEE. V gave up 0 bases and J gave up 4 bases; unmatched junction bases: 0. The CDR3 length is 15 residues. CDR3 amino acids: CASSVGLAGYNEQFF. The DNA of the CDR3 is TGTGCCAGCAGCGTAGGACTAGCGGGGTACAATGAGCAGTTCTTC.

Turning to this clonotype: This may be a read error, as it is one base from a much larger clone. Lacking the conserved final phenylalanine or tryptophan, this CDR3 likely reflects a read error. V usage is TRBV20-1 and J usage is TRBJ2-5; TRBD1 agrees at 8 bases. Germline values: CDR1 DFQATT, CDR2 SNEGSKA (reference sequence). With 6 bases clipped from V and 4 bases from J, the junction kept 16 bases outside the gene matches. CDR3 size: 16 residues. The CDR3 DNA reads TGCAGTGCACTCTGGACAGGGTCATCGGTCTTAGAGACCCAGTACGTC. It codes for CSALWTGSSVLETQYV.

With respect to this clonotype: In this CDR3 the conserved last residue, phenylalanine or tryptophan, is missing, so a read error is likely. The V call is TRBV4-1, the J call TRBJ2-7, with D perhaps matching TRBD1 (6 bases). Germline CDR1 MGHRA, CDR2 YSYEKL. Trimming shortened V by 4 bases and J by 3 bases, and 19 bases separated the two germline ends. This CDR3 has 16 residues. The CDR3 region is CASSLDVGTPFYEQYI. CDR3 coding DNA: TGCGCCAGCAGCCTAGATGTCGGGACACCCTTCTACGAGCAGTACATC.

Concerning this clonotype: At one of its ends the junction is not consistent with the germline gene, which may arise from a read error. The rearrangement joins TRBV6-1 to TRBJ2-2, with D possibly TRBD2 on 6 matching bases. CDR1 is MNHNS and CDR2 is SASEGT in the germline V gene. The CDR3 has 16 residues. As DNA, the CDR3 is TGTGCCAGCAGTGGGCTAACGGGAGTAAACACCAGGGAGCTGTTTTTT. It yields the protein CASSGLTGVNTRELFF.

J is TRBJ2-7 and V is TRBV20-1; possibly TRBD2 for D (5 bases). Trimming took off 3 bases at V and 7 bases at J, with 16 bases between the two ends. Germline V gene lookup returns CDR1 DFQATT and CDR2 SNEGSKA (reference sequence). The CDR3 spans 13 residues. CDR3 protein: CSASEVGVREQYF. CDR3 nucleotide sequence: TGCAGTGCTAGTGAAGTGGGAGTACGGGAGCAGTACTTC.

This clonotype was detected only once. A junction end diverges from the germline sequence, so it may reflect a read error. The chain recombines TRBV6-5 with TRBJ2-3; 11 bases are a match to TRBD2. The CDR3 has 18 amino acids. CDR1 MNHEY and CDR2 SVGAGI come from the germline V gene. DNA of the CDR3: TGTGCCAGTGGTTACACACTAGCGGGAGTGGGGAGCACAGATACGCGGTATTTT. Translation: CASGYTLAGVGSTDTRYF.

For this clonotype: Given the absence of the conserved phenylalanine or tryptophan at the CDR3 end, a read error is likely. The rearrangement joins TRBV6-5 to TRBJ2-5; 8 bases fit TRBD2. The CDR3 runs 16 residues. CDR1 and CDR2 from the germline V gene are MNHEY and SVGAGI. The CDR3 region is CDSSYSGGAPRETQYL. CDR3 DNA: TGTGACAGCAGTTACTCGGGGGGGGCGCCCCGAGAGACCCAGTACTTA.

Details on this clonotype: One end of the junction varies from germline; a read error may be responsible. V and J are TRBV6-1 and TRBJ2-2; 10 positions agree with TRBD1. Germline-derived CDR1 and CDR2 are MNHNS and SASEGT. The CDR3 consists of 16 residues. This CDR3 reads CGSSVGTGVAAGELFF. In DNA, the CDR3 is TGTGGCAGCAGTGTTGGGACAGGGGTAGCAGCCGGGGAGCTGTTTTTT.

There are many counts of this clonotype. The gene calls are TRBV5-1 and TRBJ2-5; D may correspond to TRBD1 or TRBD2 (7 bases each). Trimming removed 6 bases at V and 2 bases at J, with 20 bases between. The germline CDR1 and CDR2 sequences are SGHRS and YFSETQ. The CDR3 is made up of 16 amino acids. As DNA, the CDR3 is TGCGCCAGCAATGAGGGGGCTAGCGGAGAACAAGAGACCCAGTACTTC. Translated, it gives CASNEGASGEQETQYF.